Below, one T cell receptor beta chain is given with its context. The CDR3 consists of 15 residues. Trimming shortened V by 0 bases and J by 1 base, and 7 bases separated the two germline ends. Germline V lookup: CDR1 ENHRY, CDR2 SYGVKD. The data are from a study of neoadjuvant nivolumab and ipilimumab in lung cancer. The assay was immunoSEQ multiplex PCR, and TCRdb's table has in-frame clones only and misses some. The sample yields around 30,000 clones, 75% to 90% seen once. V gene TRBV10-3 combines with J gene TRBJ2-1; the D is unclear. This specimen consisted of peripheral blood, obtained before neoadjuvant nivolumab, alone or with ipilimumab. The TCR comes from an adult with non-small cell lung cancer. The CDR3 coding sequence is TGTGCCATCAGTGAGTCGCAAGGGTCCTACAATGAGCAGTTCTTC. Translated: CAISESQGSYNEQFF.